The 10 T cell receptor beta chains given below trace back to one sample, sequenced in a study of blood T cell repertoires in COVID-19. Profiling relied on immunoSEQ multiplex PCR, and the TCRdb table lists in-frame clones only, not all of them. This table has about 61,000 clones, approximately 80% appearing once. The sequenced sample consisted of peripheral blood. Receptor source: a man older than 75 with active or convalescent COVID-19.

The chain employs TRBV7-9 and TRBJ2-1, with D perhaps matching TRBD2 (6 bases). V gave up 2 bases and J gave up 10 bases, with 18 bases separating them. CDR1 and CDR2 from the germline V gene are SEHNR and FQNEAQ (reference sequence). This CDR3 has 15 residues. The CDR3 reads CASSLFTSLPNEQFF. The CDR3 nucleotides read TGTGCCAGCAGCTTATTTACTAGCCTTCCGAACGAGCAGTTCTTC.

The chain uses TRBV13 and TRBJ1-6; the match to TRBD1 covers 8 bases. CDR3 size: 15 residues. J gave up 7 bases and V 5 bases, and 7 bases lay outside the gene matches. In germline, CDR1 is PRHDT, CDR2 FYEKMQ (reference sequence). The CDR3 loop is CASSPFRDRNSPLHF. DNA for the CDR3: TGTGCCAGCAGCCCATTCCGGGACAGGAATTCACCCCTCCACTTT. Drawing the rest from reference TRBV13 and TRBJ1-6, the complete variable domain is AAGVIQSPRHLIKEKRETATLKCYPIPRHDTVYWYQQGPGQDPQFLISFYEKMQSDKGSIPDRFSAQQFSDYHSELNMSSLELGDSALYFCASSPFRDRNSPLHFGNGTRLTVT.

The chain combines TRBV4-1 with TRBJ2-1; 9 bases fit TRBD1. Germline lookup yields CDR1 MGHRA and CDR2 YSYEKL. The CDR3 extends over 16 amino acids. Trimming at V came to 5 bases and at J to 4 bases, leaving 9 bases not matched to a gene. Here the CDR3 reads CASSETPGQGYNEQFF. The DNA for the CDR3 is TGCGCCAGCAGCGAAACGCCGGGACAGGGATACAATGAGCAGTTCTTC.

This clone was counted a few times. The V and J genes are TRBV7-9 and TRBJ2-2; 7 bases map to TRBD2. Germline values: CDR1 SEHNR, CDR2 FQNEAQ (reference sequence). J was trimmed by 4 bases and V by 1 base; bases with no gene match: 6. There are 16 residues in the CDR3. CDR3 in amino acids: CASSLVAGGPTGELFF. The CDR3 coding sequence is TGTGCCAGCAGCTTAGTAGCGGGCGGGCCCACCGGGGAGCTGTTTTTT.

The chain joins TRBV7-2 to TRBJ1-2, with D possibly matching TRBD1 (5 bases). Germline values: CDR1 SGHTA, CDR2 FQGNSA. Between the trimmed V and J ends, which lost 5 bases and 7 bases, there was a span of 14 bases. The CDR3 spans 13 residues. CDR3 sequence (DNA): TGTGCCAGCAGCCCGGACATAAGGCGTGGCTACACCTTC. Amino acids: CASSPDIRRGYTF.

The rearrangement links TRBV28 to TRBJ1-4; D call uncertain. V lost 2 bases and J 5 bases, leaving 9 bases between the germline ends. There are 14 residues in the CDR3. Germline lookup yields CDR1 MDHEN and CDR2 SYDVKM. Here the CDR3 DNA reads TGTGCCAGCAGTTTAGAGGCCGCGAATGAAAAACTGTTTTTT. This codes for CASSLEAANEKLFF.

The chain carries TRBV10-2 and TRBJ1-1; weak D call: TRBD1 (5 bases). Germline V gene sequence: CDR1 WSHSY, CDR2 SAAADI. The V and J ends lost 8 bases and 4 bases respectively, with 14 bases between them. The length of the CDR3 is 13 residues. The CDR3 DNA reads TGCGCCAGCTTGTCGACAGCCTTCACTGAAGCTTTCTTT. Translated: CASLSTAFTEAFF.

The rearrangement joins TRBV6-6 to TRBJ2-7; 9 nucleotides align to TRBD1. Germline V lookup: CDR1 MNHNY, CDR2 SVGAGI (reference sequence). This CDR3 has 15 residues. Trimming at V came to 6 bases and at J to 6 bases, leaving 12 bases not matched to a gene. CDR3 nucleotides: TGTGCCAGCAGGTCCGGGACAGGGAACAAGCGCGAGCAGTACTTC. Protein sequence: CASRSGTGNKREQYF.

The genes are TRBV7-9 and TRBJ2-3; TRBD2 is a possible D gene (10 bases). The V and J ends lost 4 bases and 6 bases respectively, with 17 bases between them. Germline CDR1 SEHNR, CDR2 FQNEAQ (reference sequence). The CDR3 is made up of 15 amino acids. CDR3 protein: CASSWTSGQGDTQYF. In DNA form, the CDR3 reads TGTGCCAGCAGCTGGACTAGCGGACAGGGGGATACGCAGTATTTT.

J is TRBJ2-3 and V is TRBV6-4; the D is unclear. The V end lost 0 bases, the J end lost 8 bases, and 9 bases lay between the germline ends. Germline V gene sequence: CDR1 MRHNA, CDR2 SNTAGT. CDR3 size: 13 residues. CDR3 DNA: TGTGCCAGCAGTGACTCCCCCAGTGTTACGCAGTATTTT. Its protein is CASSDSPSVTQYF.